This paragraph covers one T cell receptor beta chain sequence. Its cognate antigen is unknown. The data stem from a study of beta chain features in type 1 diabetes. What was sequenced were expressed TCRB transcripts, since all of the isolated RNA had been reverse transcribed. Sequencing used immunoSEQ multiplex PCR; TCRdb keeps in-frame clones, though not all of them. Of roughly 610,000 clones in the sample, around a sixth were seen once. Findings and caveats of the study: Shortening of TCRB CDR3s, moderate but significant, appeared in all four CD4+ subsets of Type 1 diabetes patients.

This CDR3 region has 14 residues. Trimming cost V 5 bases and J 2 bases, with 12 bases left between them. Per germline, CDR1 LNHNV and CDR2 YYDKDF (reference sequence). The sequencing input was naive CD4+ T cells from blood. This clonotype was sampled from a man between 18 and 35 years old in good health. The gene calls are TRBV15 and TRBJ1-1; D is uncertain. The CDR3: CATSATGKNTEAFF. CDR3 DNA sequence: TGTGCCACCAGCGCGACCGGGAAAAACACTGAAGCTTTCTTT.